This TCR beta chain stems from a study of blood T cell repertoires in COVID-19. From germline, CDR1 is SGHDN and CDR2 FVKESK. The CDR3 runs to 17 residues. The junction had 18 bases not matched to a gene; V was cut back by 5 bases and J by 5 bases. This clone was seen a handful of times. Produced via immunoSEQ multiplex PCR; TCRdb's table is partial and in-frame only. The data show about 280,000 clones, roughly 80% seen once. The sequenced sample was PBMCs or T cells enriched from blood (not recorded which). This chain connects TRBV14 to TRBJ2-7; 7 bases map to TRBD1. The clonotype originates from a man aged 35-49 years who had been exposed to COVID-19. CDR3: CASSLYRQGLVAHEQYF. As DNA, the CDR3 is TGTGCCAGCAGCTTATACCGACAGGGTTTGGTGGCCCACGAGCAGTACTTC.